A single sample is the source of the 32 T cell receptor beta chains below, sequenced in a study of human T cells and chemical hapten exposure. The time point was: patch test 1, 2 weeks after DPC sensitization. Sample treatment: therapeutic diphenylcyclopropenone sensitization with weekly scalp DPC. TCRdb processed the RACE reads anew with MiXCR; each CDR3 protein has one entry. The sample includes 80,000 to 95,000 distinct CDR3 sequences, about 10% of them seen just once. The input for sequencing was whole blood, taken in connection with sensitization to the hapten diphenylcyclopropenone (DPC). These receptors all stem from a woman in her forties or fifties with alopecia areata. Some clones in this sample may be carry-over from other donors' samples.

The V gene is TRBV7-8, the J gene TRBJ1-1; no reliable D call. Germline V gene data show CDR1 as SGHVS and CDR2 as FQNEAQ. There are 15 residues in the CDR3. Trimming removed 1 base from V and 1 base from J, with 10 bases in between. CDR3 nucleotide sequence: TGTGCCAGCAGCTTAGGTCTACGGGGGAACACTGAAGCTTTCTTT. This encodes CASSLGLRGNTEAFF.

In its sample, this clonotype was seen a few times. The gene calls are TRBV12-3 or TRBV12-4 and TRBJ2-3, with a weak D call TRBD2 (5 bases). V lost 4 bases and J 8 bases, leaving 13 bases between the germline ends. There are 13 residues in the CDR3. The CDR3 nucleotides read TGTGCCAGCAGTTCCAAACTAGATAGTACGCAGTATTTT. Translating gives CASSSKLDSTQYF.

The sample holds a few counts of this clonotype. The rearrangement links TRBV19 to TRBJ2-2, with 8 bases lining up with TRBD2. This CDR3 is built from 14 residues. CDR1 and CDR2 (germline): LNHDA, SQIVND (reference sequence). V gave up 6 bases and J gave up 5 bases; unmatched junction bases: 5. The CDR3 nucleotides read TGTGCCAGTAGCCTAGCGGGTCCGACCGGGGAGCTGTTTTTT. Translated, it gives CASSLAGPTGELFF.

In its sample, this clonotype was seen a few times. The gene calls are TRBV9 and TRBJ2-4, with 8 bases aligning to TRBD1. The CDR3 runs to 13 residues. J was trimmed by 12 bases and V by 1 base; bases with no gene match: 6. Germline V gene lookup returns CDR1 SGDLS and CDR2 YYNGEE. The CDR3, as DNA: TGTGCCAGCAGCGTAACAGGGGGTGGTACTCAGTACTTC. It specifies CASSVTGGGTQYF.

The V call is TRBV6-6, the J call TRBJ1-1; 7 bases line up with TRBD1. The J segment lost 0 bases and the V segment lost 6 bases, leaving 4 bases of the junction unmatched. The CDR3 consists of 14 residues. Per germline, CDR1 MNHNY and CDR2 SVGAGI (reference sequence). As DNA, the CDR3 is TGTGCCAGCAGGAGACAGGGTGTGAACACTGAAGCTTTCTTT. Its translation is CASRRQGVNTEAFF.

This clonotype has ten or more counts. This sequence joins TRBV5-3 and TRBJ2-3; D could derive from TRBD1 or TRBD2 (6 bases each). TRBV5-3 falls under the ORF class, with uncertain function. This CDR3 spans 16 amino acids. Between the trimmed V and J ends, which lost 4 bases and 7 bases, there was a span of 22 bases. CDR3 bases: TGTGCCAGAAGCCGTCACCGGACCGGGGGCCTTTATACGCAGTATTTT. As protein: CARSRHRTGGLYTQYF.

This clonotype was detected a few times. The chain employs TRBV5-4 and TRBJ1-1, with D uncertain. Deletions cut 2 bases from V and 1 base from J, with 12 bases between. The CDR3 covers 15 residues. From germline, CDR1 is SGHNT and CDR2 YYREEE (reference sequence). Here the CDR3 reads CASSFRAPANTEAFF. The CDR3 DNA sequence: TGTGCCAGCAGCTTCCGGGCACCCGCGAACACTGAAGCTTTCTTT.

In its sample, this clonotype was seen a few times. V usage is TRBV20-1 and J usage is TRBJ2-5; 10 bases agree with TRBD2. The trim removed 5 bases at V and 4 bases at J, leaving 13 bases unmatched. In germline, CDR1 is DFQATT, CDR2 SNEGSKA (reference sequence). This CDR3 is 16 amino acids long. CDR3 nucleotides: TGCAGTGCTCCTCCCCTCCTAGCGGGGGCCAGAGAGACCCAGTACTTC. Its translation: CSAPPLLAGARETQYF.

This clonotype showed up many times. The chain recombines TRBV5-6 with TRBJ2-5, with a possible D match to TRBD1 (6 bases). Germline CDR1 and CDR2: SGHDT and YYEEEE. The V and J ends lost 2 bases and 5 bases respectively, with 13 bases between them. The CDR3 totals 14 residues. CDR3 sequence reads: CASSFTQGRETQYF. CDR3 nucleotide sequence: TGTGCCAGCAGCTTCACACAGGGAAGGGAGACCCAGTACTTC. Complete variable domain (other parts from reference TRBV5-6 and TRBJ2-5): DAGVTQSPTHLIKTRGQQVTLRCSPKSGHDTVSWYQQALGQGPQFIFQYYEEEERQRGNFPDRFSGHQFPNYSSELNVNALLLGDSALYLCASSFTQGRETQYFGPGTRLLVL.

This rearrangement joins TRBV21-1 to TRBJ2-7. TRBV21-1 counts as a pseudogene. The CDR3 runs 14 residues. In DNA form, the CDR3 reads TGTGCCAGCAGCAAAGAAAGGAGCATTTTCGAGCAGTACTTC. Its translation: CASSKERSIFEQYF.

This clonotype has a count of ten or more. The chain couples TRBV20-1 to TRBJ2-1; 8 nucleotides line up with TRBD2. The germline gives CDR1 DFQATT, CDR2 SNEGSKA (reference sequence). V lost 2 bases, J lost 4 bases, and 7 bases stayed unmatched. CDR3 length equals 15 residues. DNA of the CDR3: TGCAGTGCTAGAAAGTCGGGAGGGGATTACAATGAGCAGTTCTTC. Translating it yields CSARKSGGDYNEQFF.

This clonotype has a count of ten or more. This chain joins TRBV29-1 and TRBJ2-5; no firm D call. Germline V gives CDR1 SQVTM, CDR2 ANQGSEA. The CDR3 loop spans 12 amino acids. Trimming pared 3 bases from V and 8 bases from J, leaving 13 bases between. The CDR3 reads CSVEERFTTQYF. The CDR3 coding sequence is TGCAGCGTTGAGGAGCGTTTCACTACCCAGTACTTC.

The CDR3 DNA reads TGTGCCAGTAGTGCCGGGGAAGCCAATACTTACAATGAGCAGTTCTTC. Amino acids: CASSAGEANTYNEQFF. The chain is built from TRBV19 and TRBJ2-1; tentative D call: TRBD2 (5 bases). CDR1 and CDR2 (germline): LNHDA, SQIVND (reference sequence). Trimming left V 5 bases short and J 4 bases short, with 18 bases between. The CDR3 extends over 16 amino acids.

This clonotype was picked up many times. The chain couples TRBV6-5 to TRBJ2-1, with 7 bases aligning to TRBD2. Germline V gene data show CDR1 as MNHEY and CDR2 as SVGAGI. The V segment lost 10 bases and the J segment 9 bases; nucleotides outside the gene matches: 9. The CDR3 totals 12 residues. CDR3 coding DNA: TGTGCCACCATTTCGAGGGAGGGTGAGCAGTTCTTC. It specifies CATISREGEQFF.

This chain uses TRBV18 with TRBJ1-1, with no clear D. The CDR3 runs 14 residues. Germline CDR1 reads KGHSH; CDR2 reads LQKENI. Trimming shortened V by 4 bases and J by 0 bases, and 9 bases separated the two germline ends. The CDR3 sequence is CASSQAIMNTEAFF. The CDR3 region has the DNA TGTGCCAGCTCACAGGCTATTATGAACACTGAAGCTTTCTTT.

This clonotype was recorded at least ten times. This rearrangement joins TRBV7-2 to TRBJ2-5; perhaps TRBD1 as D (5 bases). V was shortened by 5 bases and J by 1 base, with 14 bases between the two germline ends. CDR3 length: 15 residues. Germline V gene sequence: CDR1 SGHTA, CDR2 FQGNSA. The CDR3 loop is CASSGWTPTQETQYF. The CDR3 bases are TGTGCCAGCAGCGGCTGGACACCTACCCAAGAGACCCAGTACTTC.

This clonotype was recorded once. The CDR3 DNA reads as TGTGCCAGCAGACCCGACCGTTCGTCGGGACAGACCTCCTACGAGCAGTACTTC. Amino acid sequence: CASRPDRSSGQTSYEQYF. This chain joins TRBV5-4 and TRBJ2-7; 7 bases align to TRBD1. This CDR3 spans 18 amino acids. After removal of 5 bases from V and 0 bases from J, the junction contained 17 bases not matched to a gene. Germline CDR1 is SGHNT and CDR2 is YYREEE (reference sequence).

This clonotype was recorded a few times. V gene TRBV7-2 combines with J gene TRBJ1-2; 12 bases map to TRBD1. Germline V CDR1 and CDR2: SGHTA, FQGNSA. V shed 6 bases and J 6 bases; nucleotides not matched to a gene: 11. This CDR3 has 16 residues. The CDR3 nucleotides are TGTGCCAGCAGACCCCCACCGGGACAGGGGGCGAATGGCTACACCTTC. Translation gives CASRPPPGQGANGYTF. Variable domain in full (rest from reference TRBV7-2 and TRBJ1-2): GAGVSQSPSNKVTEKGKDVELRCDPISGHTALYWYRQSLGQGLEFLIYFQGNSAPDKSGLPSDRFSAERTGGSVSTLTIQRTQQEDSAVYLCASRPPPGQGANGYTFGSGTRLTVV.

The table lists this clonotype with a few counts. The rearrangement links TRBV2 to TRBJ2-7, with TRBD2 matching 8 bases. The CDR3 loop spans 16 amino acids. V shed 3 bases, J shed 0 bases, and the junction held 7 bases outside the gene matches. CDR1 is SNHLY and CDR2 is FYNNEI in the germline V gene. For the CDR3, the DNA is TGTGCCAGCAGTGATCTGGCTAGCGGGCTCTCCTACGAGCAGTACTTC. Translation gives CASSDLASGLSYEQYF.

This clonotype was detected many times. This rearrangement joins TRBV10-3 to TRBJ1-1, with 7 bases that match TRBD1. The CDR3 loop spans 16 amino acids. The ends lost 4 bases at V and 3 bases at J; junction bases unmatched: 11. Per the germline V gene, CDR1 is ENHRY and CDR2 is SYGVKD. In DNA form, the CDR3 reads TGTGCCATCAGTGCCTTACAGGGGCCAACCGACACTGAAGCTTTCTTT. This codes for CAISALQGPTDTEAFF.

Ten or more counts support this clonotype. The V call is TRBV7-2, the J call TRBJ2-5, with TRBD2 identical over 9 bases. The CDR3 runs to 16 residues. Germline-derived CDR1 and CDR2 are SGHTA and FQGNSA. The junction had 4 bases not matched to a gene; V was cut back by 2 bases and J by 0 bases. For the CDR3, the DNA is TGTGCCAGCAGCTTAAGACTAGCGGCGTACCAAGAGACCCAGTACTTC. It codes for CASSLRLAAYQETQYF.

The table lists this clonotype with a few counts. The rearrangement joins TRBV18 to TRBJ2-3, with 11 bases identical to TRBD2. V was clipped by 0 bases and J by 2 bases; unmatched bases: 1. CDR3 length: 16 amino acids. Germline CDR1 is KGHSH and CDR2 is LQKENI. CDR3 sequence reads: CASSPPGLAVTDTQYF. The CDR3 coding sequence is TGTGCCAGCTCACCACCGGGACTAGCGGTCACAGATACGCAGTATTTT.

This clonotype was detected only a few times. V gene TRBV5-1 combines with J gene TRBJ2-3; D possibly matches TRBD1 or TRBD2 (5 bases each). Between the trimmed V and J ends, which lost 2 bases and 6 bases, there was a span of 13 bases. CDR1 SGHRS and CDR2 YFSETQ come from the germline V gene. The CDR3 is 14 residues long. CDR3 in DNA: TGCGCCAGCAGCTTAGCCAGCGAGGGGGATACGCAGTATTTT. The encoded protein is CASSLASEGDTQYF. The variable domain in full, with the rest retrieved from reference TRBV5-1 and TRBJ2-3, is KAGVTQTPRYLIKTRGQQVTLSCSPISGHRSVSWYQQTPGQGLQFLFEYFSETQRNKGNFPGRFSGRQFSNSRSEMNVSTLELGDSALYLCASSLASEGDTQYFGPGTRLTVL.

This clonotype appeared many times. The chain couples TRBV7-3 to TRBJ2-3; 12 nucleotides line up with TRBD2. The CDR3 length is 15 residues. Germline V gene lookup returns CDR1 SGHTA and CDR2 FQGTGA. V shed 5 bases and J 5 bases; nucleotides not matched to a gene: 5. The CDR3 DNA is TGTGCCAGCAGCCATCTAGCGGGGGGGCAAGATACGCAGTATTTT. It codes for CASSHLAGGQDTQYF. The variable domain in full, completed from reference TRBV7-3 and TRBJ2-3, reads GAGVSQTPSNKVTEKGKYVELRCDPISGHTALYWYRQSLGQGPEFLIYFQGTGAADDSGLPNDRFFAVRPEGSVSTLKIQRTERGDSAVYLCASSHLAGGQDTQYFGPGTRLTVL.

CDR3 region: CASSFGDTRNTGELFF. The CDR3 DNA is TGTGCCAGCAGCTTCGGGGACACCCGAAACACCGGGGAGCTGTTTTTT. V gene TRBV11-2 combines with J gene TRBJ2-2, with D possibly being TRBD1 (6 bases). This CDR3 region has 16 residues. Germline CDR1 SGHAT, CDR2 FQNNGV. Between the trimmed V and J ends, which lost 3 bases and 2 bases, there was a span of 13 bases. The complete variable domain, with remaining parts taken from reference TRBV11-2 and TRBJ2-2, reads EAGVAQSPRYKIIEKRQSVAFWCNPISGHATLYWYQQILGQGPKLLIQFQNNGVVDDSQLPKDRFSAERLKGVDSTLKIQPAKLEDSAVYLCASSFGDTRNTGELFFGEGSRLTVL.

This clonotype was seen more than once but under ten times. The chain uses TRBV29-1 and TRBJ2-3, with D tentatively TRBD2 (6 bases). CDR1 is SQVTM, CDR2 ANQGSEA, per germline. V lost 7 bases to trimming and J lost 1 base, with 9 bases between them. The CDR3 runs to 12 residues. CDR3 sequence reads: CSAGGGTDTQYF. Here the CDR3 DNA reads TGCAGCGCTGGCGGGGGCACAGATACGCAGTATTTT.

This clonotype was counted at least ten times. This chain joins TRBV9 and TRBJ2-1, with 11 bases matching TRBD2. The CDR3 is made up of 17 amino acids. Trimming cost V 5 bases and J 3 bases; bases outside gene matches: 10. The germline gives CDR1 SGDLS, CDR2 YYNGEE. CDR3 DNA: TGTGCCAGCAGTGCTACCGGGACTAGCGGACGCTACAATGAGCAGTTCTTC. Protein: CASSATGTSGRYNEQFF.

CDR3 nucleotide sequence: TGCAGTGCTAGAGATGGGGCAGTTAGCAATCAGCCCCAGCATTTT. This sequence encodes CSARDGAVSNQPQHF. This chain uses TRBV20-1 with TRBJ1-5; perhaps TRBD1 as D (5 bases). This CDR3 has 15 residues. Trimming removed 0 bases from V and 0 bases from J, with 9 bases in between. The germline V gene encodes CDR1 DFQATT and CDR2 SNEGSKA (reference sequence).

The chain recombines TRBV28 with TRBJ1-5; unclear D gene. The V end lost 6 bases, the J end lost 6 bases, and 9 bases lay between the germline ends. Germline V gives CDR1 MDHEN, CDR2 SYDVKM. This CDR3 is built from 12 residues. CDR3 coding DNA: TGTGCCAGCAGCTCGGGAAGTCAGCCCCAGCATTTT. Amino acid sequence: CASSSGSQPQHF. Complete variable domain (other parts from reference TRBV28 and TRBJ1-5): DVKVTQSSRYLVKRTGEKVFLECVQDMDHENMFWYRQDPGLGLRLIYFSYDVKMKEKGDIPEGYSVSREKKERFSLILESASTNQTSMYLCASSSGSQPQHFGDGTRLSIL.

This chain joins TRBV7-6 and TRBJ2-1; a possible D gene is TRBD2 (6 bases). V shed 5 bases and J shed 6 bases, with 14 bases lying between them. The CDR3 sequence is 14 residues long. The germline CDR1 and CDR2 sequences are SGHVS and FNYEAQ. The CDR3 nucleotides read TGTGCCAGCAGCATCCGGGACTTCCCCAATGAGCAGTTCTTC. It is translated as CASSIRDFPNEQFF.

This clonotype was detected only a few times. The CDR3: CASSLGPLRSDRSSYEQYF. Here the CDR3 DNA reads TGCGCCAGCAGCTTGGGGCCGCTTCGGTCGGACAGGAGCTCCTACGAGCAGTACTTC. The V and J genes are TRBV5-1 and TRBJ2-7; 7 bases fit TRBD1. Losses at the gene ends were 0 bases for V and 0 bases for J; bases not matched to a gene: 15. CDR1 is SGHRS and CDR2 is YFSETQ in the germline V gene. The CDR3 is made up of 19 amino acids.

This clonotype showed up just a few times. The chain couples TRBV7-6 to TRBJ2-3, with D unresolved. The CDR3 is 15 amino acids. Trimming pared 3 bases from V and 0 bases from J, leaving 10 bases between. Germline CDR1 reads SGHVS; CDR2 reads FNYEAQ. CDR3: CASSFPFSSTDTQYF. CDR3 nucleotide sequence: TGTGCCAGCAGCTTTCCCTTTTCTAGCACAGATACGCAGTATTTT. Looking up the rest from reference TRBV7-6 and TRBJ2-3 gives the full variable domain: GAGVSQSPRYKVTKRGQDVALRCDPISGHVSLYWYRQALGQGPEFLTYFNYEAQQDKSGLPNDRFSAERPEGSISTLTIQRTEQRDSAMYRCASSFPFSSTDTQYFGPGTRLTVL.